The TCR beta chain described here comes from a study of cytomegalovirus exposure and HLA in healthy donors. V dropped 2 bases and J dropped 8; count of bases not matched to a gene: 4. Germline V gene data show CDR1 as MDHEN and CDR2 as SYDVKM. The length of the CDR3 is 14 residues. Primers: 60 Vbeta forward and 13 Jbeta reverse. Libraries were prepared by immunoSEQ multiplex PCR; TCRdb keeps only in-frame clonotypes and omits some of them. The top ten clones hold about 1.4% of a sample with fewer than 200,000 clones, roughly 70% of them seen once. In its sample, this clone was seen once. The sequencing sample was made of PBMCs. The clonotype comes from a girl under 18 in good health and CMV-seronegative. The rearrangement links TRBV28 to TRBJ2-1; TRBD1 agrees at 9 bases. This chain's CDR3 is CASSLGDRDHEQFF. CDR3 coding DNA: TGTGCCAGCAGTTTAGGGGACAGGGACCATGAGCAGTTCTTC.